This T cell receptor beta chain was recorded in a study of vaccination and CD4 T cells after COVID-19. Trimming removed 1 base from V and 1 base from J, with 5 bases in between. CDR1 and CDR2 from the germline V gene are SGHNT and YYREEE (reference sequence). The CDR3 has 13 residues. As for treatment: roughly nine-day PBMC culture with coronavirus spike peptide pools or control peptides (ViraFEST assay). All positive PCR tests were dated between March and December 2020, predating US Alpha, Beta and Delta variants. A word on this clonotype: Its specificity is not known.

At the Johns Hopkins FTIC core, DNA taken from cultured CD4+ T cells was sequenced by way of the Oncomine TCR Beta short-read assay. MiXCR, run by TCRdb on the PCR reads, gives a single entry per CDR3 protein. The table lists fewer than 15,000 distinct CDR3 sequences, more than 35% of them singletons. The chain has TRBV5-4 and TRBJ2-5; D is unclear. This material consisted of CD4+ T cells from blood, cultured in vitro, taken after SARS-CoV-2 vaccination. The receptor comes from a human donor who had recovered from COVID-19. The CDR3 loop reads CASSLRLQETQYF. CDR3 nucleotide sequence: TGTGCCAGCAGCTTGAGACTCCAAGAGACCCAGTACTTC.